Listed below are T cell receptor beta chains from one sample, sequenced in a study of blood T cell repertoires in COVID-19. Data came from immunoSEQ multiplex PCR; TCRdb stores just in-frame clones and leaves some out. The sample holds approximately 240,000 clones, 70% to 90% seen once. The sequenced sample consisted of peripheral blood. These receptors were taken from a middle-aged woman who had recovered from COVID-19. Each CDR3 is given with its conserved first and last residue. Each record gives: V gene, clone size, J gene, D gene, CDR3 DNA, CDR3 protein. D genes are given only for firm matches. Clone size, where shown, is once, few, many, or a class for clones that have expanded.

TRBV19	NA	TRBJ1-5	NA	TGTGCCAGTAGTATGGCGGACAGCTACAATCAGCCCCAGCATTTT	CASSMADSYNQPQHF
TRBV7-8	NA	TRBJ2-3	TRBD1	TGTGCCAGCAGCTCCAAATACCCGGGACAGATCACAGATACGCAGTATTTT	CASSSKYPGQITDTQYF
TRBV11-2	NA	TRBJ1-1	NA	TGTGCCAGCAGCTCCCCTGGGAGGGTCACTGAAGCTTTCTTT	CASSSPGRVTEAFF
TRBV5-4	NA	TRBJ2-3	NA	TGTGCCAGCAGCTTGGCGGGATACAGCACAGATACGCAGTATTTT	CASSLAGYSTDTQYF
TRBV7-2	NA	TRBJ2-1	NA	TGTGCCAGCAGCGTCCCATCTTCCGGGGCCTACAATGAGCAGTTCTTC	CASSVPSSGAYNEQFF
TRBV5-5	NA	TRBJ2-2	TRBD1	TGTGCCAGCAGGCCTCCGGGACAGCCGAACACCGGGGAGCTGTTTTTT	CASRPPGQPNTGELFF
TRBV18	once	TRBJ1-6	NA	TGTGCCAGCTCATCCCCTCAGACCCTCCACTTT	CASSSPQTLHF
TRBV29-1	NA	TRBJ2-5	TRBD1	TGCAGCGCCGGATTAACAGGGGGCGCGGAGACCCAGTACTTC	CSAGLTGGAETQYF
TRBV6-5	NA	TRBJ1-2	NA	TGTGCCAGCAGTCAGGAGGCAAGGTATGGCTACACCTTC	CASSQEARYGYTF
TRBV7-2	NA	TRBJ1-4	TRBD1	TGTGCCAGCAGCTTTCAACAGGGGATGGGTGAAAAACTGTTTTTT	CASSFQQGMGEKLFF
TRBV11-2	once	TRBJ2-7	TRBD2	TGTGCCAGCAGCTTTGCGGGAGGGCGCGAGCAGTACTTC	CASSFAGGREQYF
TRBV5-6	few	TRBJ1-4	NA	TGTGCCAGCAGCCGCGTGGGGGGAGGCGAAAAACTGTTTTTT	CASSRVGGGEKLFF
TRBV6-5	NA	TRBJ2-7	TRBD2	TGTGCCAGCAGGCGGTTAGCGGGAGGGCCGGGGGAGCAGTACTTC	CASRRLAGGPGEQYF
TRBV18	NA	TRBJ2-7	TRBD2	TGTGCCAGCTCACAAACTAGCGGGAGCCTCTACGAGCAGTACTTC	CASSQTSGSLYEQYF
TRBV28	NA	TRBJ2-3	TRBD1	TGTGCCAGCAGTAGACCCGGGACAGGGATTCCAGATACGCAGTATTTT	CASSRPGTGIPDTQYF
TRBV27	NA	TRBJ1-2	TRBD1	TGTGCCAGCAGTTTGTCGGGAGGGACAGGGGGTTTTTATGGCTACACCTTC	CASSLSGGTGGFYGYTF
TRBV19	NA	TRBJ2-7	TRBD1	TGTGCCAGTAGCCAAGCCGGGACAGGACACTACGAGCAGTACTTC	CASSQAGTGHYEQYF
TRBV24-1	NA	TRBJ2-6	TRBD1	TGTGCCACCAGTACAGGGGGCTCTGGGGCCAACGTCCTGACTTTC	CATSTGGSGANVLTF
TRBV30	once	TRBJ1-4	NA	TGTGCCTGGAGGGGCGCAGGGAACCCAGAAAAATTGTTTTTT	CAWRGAGNPEKLFF
TRBV29-1	NA	TRBJ2-2	TRBD2	TGCAGCGTTGTGACTAGCGGGGGCGTGAACACCGGGGAGCTGTTTTTT	CSVVTSGGVNTGELFF
TRBV7-8	NA	TRBJ2-7	NA	TGTGCCAGCAGCTTAGATCCGTCTAGCTACGAGCAGTACTTC	CASSLDPSSYEQYF
TRBV7-9	NA	TRBJ1-5	NA	TGTGCCAGCAGCTTAGGAGGGCATCAGCCCCAGCATTTT	CASSLGGHQPQHF
TRBV3-1/TRBV3-2	NA	TRBJ2-5	TRBD2	TGTGCCAGCAGCAGACTAGCGGGGGGCGAGACCCAGTACTTC	CASSRLAGGETQYF
TRBV7-8	NA	TRBJ1-5	TRBD1	TGTGCCAGCAGCATGACAGGGGGGATTAGTCAGCCCCAGCATTTT	CASSMTGGISQPQHF
TRBV4-3	NA	TRBJ1-4	NA	TGCCCCCGCAGCCGACAGCGAATTAATGAAAAACTGCTTTTT	CPRSRQRINEKLLF
TRBV12-3/TRBV12-4	NA	TRBJ2-3	TRBD1	TGTGCCAGCAGTTTGGGGACAGGGGAATCCACTTTT	CASSLGTGESTF
TRBV24-1	NA	TRBJ2-7	TRBD2	TGTGCCACCAGTGATGGGACTAGCGACGCCTACGAGCAGTACTTC	CATSDGTSDAYEQYF
TRBV11-2	NA	TRBJ1-1	NA	TGTGCCAGCAGCCTGACGACCAGGATTGACACTGAAGCTTTCTTT	CASSLTTRIDTEAFF
TRBV28	NA	TRBJ2-7	TRBD1	TGTGCCAGCAGTTCTAGGACAGGGAGCTCCTACGAGCAGTACTTC	CASSSRTGSSYEQYF
TRBV18	NA	TRBJ2-2	TRBD1	TGTGCCAGCTCACCAATAAACAGGGGGAACTCGGACACCGGGGAGCTGTTTTTT	CASSPINRGNSDTGELFF
TRBV6-5	NA	TRBJ1-6	NA	TGTGCCACCAATCGGTATAATTCACCCCTCCACTTT	CATNRYNSPLHF
TRBV19	NA	TRBJ2-1	TRBD2	TGTGCCAGTAGTATATTAGCGGGGGAGAACAATGAGCAGTTCTTC	CASSILAGENNEQFF
TRBV2	NA	TRBJ1-5	NA	TGTGCCAGCAGTGAAAAACGAGGGAGTCAGCCCCAGCATTTT	CASSEKRGSQPQHF
TRBV28	NA	TRBJ2-2	TRBD2	TGTGCCAGCAGTCCCCCTCTAGGGACTAGCGGGAGGGCCCACGGGGAGCTGTTTTTT	CASSPPLGTSGRAHGELFF
TRBV6-5	NA	TRBJ1-5	TRBD1	TGTGCCAGCAGTTACTCCCGACAGGGTTGGAATCAGCCCCAGCATTTT	CASSYSRQGWNQPQHF
TRBV27	NA	TRBJ2-2	NA	TGTGCCAGCAGTACCCGACACACCTTCAACACCGGGGAGCTGTTTTTT	CASSTRHTFNTGELFF
TRBV7-9	NA	TRBJ1-3	NA	TGTGCCAGCAGCTCCGGGGGGCTGAACACCATATATTTT	CASSSGGLNTIYF
TRBV7-2	NA	TRBJ2-5	NA	TGTGCCAGCAGCACGATACGCGAAGAGACCCAGTACTTC	CASSTIREETQYF
TRBV28	few	TRBJ1-5	TRBD1	TGTGCCAGCAGTTCATTCGGGGGCATGGGGACAGGCTTCGGCAATCAGCCCCAGCATTTT	CASSSFGGMGTGFGNQPQHF
TRBV30	NA	TRBJ2-7	TRBD2	TGTGCCTGGACTCCGGCTAGCGGCCCCTACGAGCAGTACTTC	CAWTPASGPYEQYF
TRBV4-3	NA	TRBJ2-1	TRBD2	TGCGCCAGCAGCCGACAAGGACTAGCGACTGAGCAGTTCTTC	CASSRQGLATEQFF
TRBV18	NA	TRBJ2-3	NA	TGTGCCAGCTCACCAAATACTGGCAGGGGTATAACAGATACGCAGTATTTT	CASSPNTGRGITDTQYF
TRBV18	NA	TRBJ2-3	TRBD2	TGTGCCAGCTCACGCAGCGGGGTTACAGATACGCAGTATTTT	CASSRSGVTDTQYF
TRBV9	NA	TRBJ1-1	TRBD1	TGTGCCAGCAGCGTAGGGGGAGGACAGGGTCTATCGAACACTGAAGCTTTCTTT	CASSVGGGQGLSNTEAFF
TRBV12-3/TRBV12-4	NA	TRBJ2-7	TRBD1	TGTGCCAGCAGGAGGGGGCCAAGCGAGCAGTACTTC	CASRRGPSEQYF
TRBV9	NA	TRBJ2-1	NA	TGTGCCAGCAGCGCCTCGTTGAATGAGCAGTTCTTC	CASSASLNEQFF
TRBV19	NA	TRBJ1-3	NA	TGTGCCAGTAGGCCGACCTCCTTGAGGGTCTCTGGAAACACCATATATTTT	CASRPTSLRVSGNTIYF
TRBV6-5	few	TRBJ2-1	TRBD2	TGTGCCAGCAGTCCGCGGGGGGCCGGTAATGAGCAGTTCTTC	CASSPRGAGNEQFF
TRBV7-9	once	TRBJ2-5	NA	TGTGCCAGCAGCTTTATTTCAGAGACCCAGTACTTC	CASSFISETQYF
TRBV21-1	NA	TRBJ2-7	NA	TGTGCCAGCAGCAAAGGGGCTAGCGGGCCAAGCTCCTACGAGCAGTACTTC	CASSKGASGPSSYEQYF
TRBV19	NA	TRBJ2-1	TRBD2	TGTGCCAGTAGTGATGGACTAGCGGGAGGGCGGAATGAGCAGTTCTTC	CASSDGLAGGRNEQFF
TRBV6-5	NA	TRBJ1-6	TRBD1	TGTGCCAGCAGGGACAGGGATAATTCACCCCTCCACTTT	CASRDRDNSPLHF
TRBV25-1	NA	TRBJ2-5	NA	TGTGCCAGCAGTGAAGGCCAGGGGGGAACCCAGTACTTC	CASSEGQGGTQYF
TRBV3-1/TRBV3-2	once	TRBJ1-3	TRBD1	TGTGCCAGCAGCCGCGCCGAGACAGGGAGCTCTGGAAACACCATATATTTT	CASSRAETGSSGNTIYF
TRBV19	NA	TRBJ1-1	TRBD1	TGTGCCAGTAGTATAAGGGGGACAGGGATAACTGAAGCTTTCTTT	CASSIRGTGITEAFF
TRBV28	few	TRBJ2-7	NA	TGTGCCAGCAGTTTTACAGGGTATAGCTACGAGCAGTACTTC	CASSFTGYSYEQYF
TRBV20-1	NA	TRBJ1-2	NA	TGCAGTGCTAGTCGCGGGTCTAGGTATGGCTACACCTTC	CSASRGSRYGYTF
TRBV28	NA	TRBJ2-6	NA	TGTGCCAGCTCGGCTGGGGCCAACGTCCTGACTTTC	CASSAGANVLTF
TRBV7-9	NA	TRBJ2-6	NA	TGTGCCAGCAGCAGAACAGGGCGCGGGGCCAACGTCCTGACTTTC	CASSRTGRGANVLTF